These 20 T cell receptor beta chains were all obtained from the same sample, sequenced in a study of CD8+ T cells in alopecia areata. Treatment: oral pan-JAK inhibitor, 5-10 mg twice daily. Once RNA had been extracted, it was reverse transcribed into cDNA to act as the sequencing template. Only in-frame clones appear in the TCRdb table, and some are missing; sequencing was by immunoSEQ multiplex PCR. The sample records 190,000 or so clones, more than 55% being singletons. Sample: CD4+ T cells sorted from blood, taken at week 4, from a patient treated with tofacitinib. All receptors come from a human donor with alopecia areata.

The chain has TRBV2 and TRBJ2-2; no clear D. V was trimmed by 2 bases and J by 0 bases, leaving 7 bases between them. Germline CDR1 SNHLY, CDR2 FYNNEI. The CDR3 spans 15 residues. CDR3 loop: CASSEWEANTGELFF. The CDR3 DNA is TGTGCCAGCAGTGAATGGGAAGCGAACACCGGGGAGCTGTTTTTT.

This clone was found a few times. This chain uses TRBV7-9 with TRBJ2-1; no clear D gene. The V gene lost 2 bases and the J gene lost 0 bases, with 8 bases spanning the gap. Looked up from germline, CDR1 is SEHNR and CDR2 is FQNEAQ (reference sequence). CDR3 length: 15 residues. The CDR3 sequence: CASSLLGNSYNEQFF. The CDR3 DNA reads TGTGCCAGCAGCTTACTAGGCAACTCCTACAATGAGCAGTTCTTC.

A single count supports this clone. The chain is built from TRBV30 and TRBJ2-5; 11 nucleotides line up with TRBD2. Germline CDR1 is GTSNPN and CDR2 is SVGIG (reference sequence). J was trimmed by 5 bases and V by 0 bases; bases with no gene match: 2. This CDR3 contains 14 residues. The CDR3 loop reads CAWSVLAGVETQYF. For the CDR3, the DNA is TGTGCCTGGAGTGTACTAGCGGGGGTGGAGACCCAGTACTTC.

The genes are TRBV28 and TRBJ1-3; D ambiguous. Per germline, CDR1 MDHEN and CDR2 SYDVKM. V shed 7 bases and J shed 7 bases, with 14 bases lying between them. The CDR3 totals 13 residues. CDR3 coding DNA: TGTGCCAGCACCCCCGAAGTACGCAACACCATATATTTT. Protein: CASTPEVRNTIYF.

This clone has a handful of counts. The gene calls are TRBV14 and TRBJ2-2; TRBD1 matches 7 bases. The CDR3 is 19 residues long. Germline CDR1 reads SGHDN; CDR2 reads FVKESK. Germline trimming cut 0 bases from V and 4 bases from J; bases unmatched to any gene: 14. In nucleotides, the CDR3 is TGTGCCAGCAGCCAAGATTTCGGCACAGGGGCAATGGGCACCGGGGAGCTGTTTTTT. Protein sequence: CASSQDFGTGAMGTGELFF.

The table lists this clone with a few counts. The chain combines TRBV4-3 with TRBJ1-2; 7 nucleotides line up with TRBD1. This CDR3 comprises 16 residues. Looked up from germline, CDR1 is LGHNA and CDR2 is YSLEER. J lost 2 bases, V lost 0 bases, and 6 bases had no gene match. Here the CDR3 reads CASSQERGQLNYGYTF. The CDR3 nucleotides read TGCGCCAGCAGCCAAGAGCGGGGACAGCTCAACTATGGCTACACCTTC.

The chain carries TRBV6-5 and TRBJ2-7; 7 nucleotides align to TRBD2. Germline CDR1 and CDR2: MNHEY and SVGAGI. The CDR3 has 15 residues. The ends lost 6 bases at V and 3 bases at J; junction bases unmatched: 11. The CDR3 loop reads CASSPGGGPLYEQYF. The CDR3, as DNA: TGTGCCAGCAGCCCGGGAGGAGGTCCCCTCTACGAGCAGTACTTC.

The rearrangement links TRBV28 to TRBJ1-5; the match to TRBD1 covers 7 bases. Germline CDR1 reads MDHEN; CDR2 reads SYDVKM. The CDR3 is made up of 15 amino acids. Trimming took 4 bases from V and 5 from J; bases not matched to a gene: 8. In DNA form, the CDR3 reads TGTGCCAGCAGTTATCCACGGACAGGCCATCAGCCCCAGCATTTT. Residues: CASSYPRTGHQPQHF.

The chain is built from TRBV4-2 and TRBJ1-2; 8 bases match TRBD1. Germline V gene sequence: CDR1 LGHNA, CDR2 YNFKEQ. This CDR3 is built from 13 residues. V lost 1 base and J lost 6; bases outside the gene matches: 1. CDR3 sequence (DNA): TGTGCCAGCAGCCAAGCAGGGGGCAATGGCTACACCTTC. This gives the protein CASSQAGGNGYTF.

In nucleotides, the CDR3 is TGCAGCGTGACCCGGACAGGGGGCGTTGATGGCTACACCTTC. Translation gives CSVTRTGGVDGYTF. This chain connects TRBV29-1 to TRBJ1-2, with 11 bases that match TRBD1. CDR1 SQVTM and CDR2 ANQGSEA come from the germline V gene. Trimming at V came to 6 bases and at J to 6 bases, leaving 9 bases not matched to a gene. The CDR3 runs to 14 residues.

The genes are TRBV5-6 and TRBJ1-2, with a tentative D call TRBD1 (5 bases). The CDR3 loop spans 14 amino acids. Per germline, CDR1 SGHDT and CDR2 YYEEEE. V gave up 4 bases and J gave up 4 bases, with 14 bases separating them. The CDR3 DNA reads as TGTGCCAGCAGCCCGGGGCGCAGTGTCTATGGCTACACCTTC. It yields the protein CASSPGRSVYGYTF.

The chain uses TRBV5-6 and TRBJ1-2, with D perhaps TRBD1 (5 bases). CDR3 length equals 16 residues. The V gene's germline CDR1 is SGHDT and CDR2 YYEEEE. The V end lost 0 bases, the J end lost 2 bases, and 14 bases lay between the germline ends. This chain's CDR3 is CASSLDRGWGNYGYTF. CDR3 DNA sequence: TGTGCCAGCAGCTTGGATCGCGGTTGGGGCAACTATGGCTACACCTTC.

This clone has just a few counts. The chain employs TRBV4-3 and TRBJ2-3; D may be TRBD2 (6 bases). V shed 5 bases and J shed 2 bases, with 17 bases lying between them. The CDR3 totals 16 residues. CDR1 and CDR2 (germline): LGHNA, YSLEER. In nucleotides, the CDR3 is TGCGCCAGCAGCAAAATTGGAGGGAACCCCACAGATACGCAGTATTTT. Translated: CASSKIGGNPTDTQYF.

V and J are TRBV11-2 and TRBJ2-7; D gene uncertain. V lost 0 bases to trimming and J lost 6 bases, with 9 bases between them. CDR3 size: 13 residues. Per germline, CDR1 SGHAT and CDR2 FQNNGV. DNA for the CDR3: TGTGCCAGCAGCTTAGATCTGATCGGCGAGCAGTACTTC. Its translation: CASSLDLIGEQYF.

This clone turned up a few times. The gene calls are TRBV4-3 and TRBJ2-7, with 7 bases matching TRBD2. The CDR3 contains 15 residues. The germline V gene encodes CDR1 LGHNA and CDR2 YSLEER. After removal of 3 bases from V and 3 bases from J, the junction contained 8 bases not matched to a gene. The CDR3 DNA reads TGCGCCAGCAGCCAGGGCGGGGGAATATTCTACGAGCAGTACTTC. Protein product: CASSQGGGIFYEQYF.

The rearrangement uses TRBV6-6 and TRBJ1-1; the D gene is possibly TRBD1 (5 bases). The CDR3 consists of 13 residues. With 11 bases removed from V and 4 bases from J, the gap between germline ends came to 17 bases. Germline assignment: CDR1 MNHNY and CDR2 SVGAGI (reference sequence). For the CDR3, the DNA is TGTGCCGTCAAGGGGACGGGGCTCACTGAAGCTTTCTTT. Translation: CAVKGTGLTEAFF.

The rearrangement links TRBV23-1 to TRBJ2-3, with D tentatively TRBD1 (5 bases). TRBV23-1 is identified as an open reading frame with a role that is uncertain. CDR3 length: 16 residues. Trimming shortened V by 0 bases and J by 0 bases, and 10 bases separated the two germline ends. CDR3 DNA: TGCGCCAGCAGTCAATCGAGCAGGGCTAGCACAGATACGCAGTATTTT. Residues: CASSQSSRASTDTQYF.

The chain's CDR3 is CASSVTGPRNYGYTF. The CDR3 DNA follows: TGTGCCAGCAGTGTGACGGGACCCCGAAACTATGGCTACACCTTC. This chain links TRBV6-5 with TRBJ1-2, with D maybe TRBD1 (5 bases). CDR1 and CDR2 (germline): MNHEY, SVGAGI. CDR3 length: 15 residues. Trimming pared 5 bases from V and 2 bases from J, leaving 15 bases between.

This chain uses TRBV18 with TRBJ1-1; 7 positions match TRBD1. J gave up 4 bases and V 4 bases, and 3 bases lay outside the gene matches. This CDR3 is built from 13 residues. Germline CDR1 is KGHSH and CDR2 is LQKENI. CDR3 sequence (DNA): TGTGCCAGCTCACGACAGGGTCTCACTGAAGCTTTCTTT. It yields the protein CASSRQGLTEAFF.

The rearrangement uses TRBV19 and TRBJ1-2; a weak D match, TRBD1 (5 bases). V shed 4 bases and J shed 4 bases, with 16 bases lying between them. Germline V gives CDR1 LNHDA, CDR2 SQIVND (reference sequence). The CDR3 spans 15 residues. The CDR3 region is CASSSAGQEIYGYTF. Here the CDR3 DNA reads TGTGCCAGTAGTAGTGCGGGGCAAGAGATCTATGGCTACACCTTC.